This TCR beta chain was found in a study of blood T cell repertoires in COVID-19. Whole-study context: Collection of acute and convalescent COVID-19 samples took place in the United States, Italy and Spain. PBMCs, B-cell-depleted T cells, or T cells provided the cDNA or gDNA that made up the material.

V shed 3 bases and J shed 0 bases, with 12 bases lying between them. The CDR3 has 16 residues. Per the germline V gene, CDR1 is MNHEY and CDR2 is SMNVEV (reference sequence). Sequencing was performed with immunoSEQ multiplex PCR; in TCRdb, only in-frame clones are kept and a portion is missing. Among roughly 230,000 clones listed, approximately 84% were seen once. This chain links TRBV27 with TRBJ1-5, with D uncertain. The origin of this receptor is a man between 35 and 55 years old with acute or convalescent COVID-19. The material sequenced was peripheral blood. CDR3 sequence: CASSFFGGNSNQPQHF. CDR3 sequence (DNA): TGTGCCAGCAGTTTTTTCGGAGGGAATAGCAATCAGCCCCAGCATTTT.